Listed here are 2 T cell receptor beta chains from one sample, sequenced in a study of blood T cell repertoires in COVID-19. The method was immunoSEQ multiplex PCR; TCRdb's version includes in-frame clones alone and lacks a portion of them. The table records 250,000 or so clones, 91% of them present only once. Material: PBMCs or T cells enriched from blood (not recorded which). These receptors all come from a man in his forties who had been exposed to COVID-19.

The CDR3 region is CASSRFREEANEKLFF. The CDR3 DNA sequence: TGTGCCAGCAGCAGATTCAGGGAGGAGGCTAATGAAAAACTGTTTTTT. J is TRBJ1-4 and V is TRBV27, with D possibly TRBD1 on 5 matching bases. This CDR3 has 16 amino acids. Germline loops: CDR1 MNHEY, CDR2 SMNVEV (reference sequence). Trimming stripped 6 bases from V and 3 bases from J, with 17 bases between.

This chain uses TRBV28 with TRBJ2-1; 7 bases map to TRBD2. CDR1 MDHEN and CDR2 SYDVKM come from the germline V gene. After removal of 6 bases from V and 8 bases from J, the junction contained 16 bases not matched to a gene. CDR3 length: 16 amino acids. The CDR3 sequence: CASSSISGSEPDEQFF. DNA of the CDR3: TGTGCCAGCAGCTCCATTAGCGGGTCGGAGCCCGATGAGCAGTTCTTC.